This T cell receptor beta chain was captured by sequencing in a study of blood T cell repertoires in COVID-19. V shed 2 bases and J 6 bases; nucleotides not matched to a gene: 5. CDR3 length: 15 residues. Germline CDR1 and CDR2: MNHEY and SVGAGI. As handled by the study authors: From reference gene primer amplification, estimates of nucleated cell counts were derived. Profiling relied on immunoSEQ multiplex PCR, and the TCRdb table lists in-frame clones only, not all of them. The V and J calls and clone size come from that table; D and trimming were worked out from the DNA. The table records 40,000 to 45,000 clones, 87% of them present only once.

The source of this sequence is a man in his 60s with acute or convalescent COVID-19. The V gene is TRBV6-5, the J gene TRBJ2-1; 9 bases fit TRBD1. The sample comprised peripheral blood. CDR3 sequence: CASSYPGTGSNEQFF. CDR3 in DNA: TGTGCCAGCAGTTACCCCGGGACAGGGAGCAATGAGCAGTTCTTC.